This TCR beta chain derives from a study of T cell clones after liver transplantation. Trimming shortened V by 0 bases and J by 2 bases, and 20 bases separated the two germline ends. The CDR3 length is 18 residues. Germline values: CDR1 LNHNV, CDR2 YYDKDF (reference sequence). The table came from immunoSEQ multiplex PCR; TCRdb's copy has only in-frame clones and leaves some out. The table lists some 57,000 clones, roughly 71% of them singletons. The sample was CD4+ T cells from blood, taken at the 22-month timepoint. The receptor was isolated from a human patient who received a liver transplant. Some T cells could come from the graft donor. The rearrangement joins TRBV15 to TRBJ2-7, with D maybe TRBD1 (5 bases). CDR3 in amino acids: CATSREGSGIHLTYEQYF. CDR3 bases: TGTGCCACCAGCAGAGAGGGCTCAGGGATTCACCTAACCTACGAGCAGTACTTC.